This TCR beta chain was recovered during a study of OX40 agonist ivuxolimab in advanced cancers. Study-level background: Partial response was recorded in three patients: one hepatocellular carcinoma and two cutaneous melanoma cases. Study results and caveats: At doses 0.1 to 3.0 mg/kg, CD4+ and CD8+ clones expanded. Normalized expansion of T-cell clones was also low for some nonresponders.

Blood was sampled at baseline, cycle 4 day 1, and cycle 7 day 1. The CDR3 spans 13 residues. Deletions cut 5 bases from V and 2 bases from J, with 8 bases between. The germline V gene encodes CDR1 SGHTA and CDR2 FQGNSA. Sequencing used immunoSEQ multiplex PCR; TCRdb keeps in-frame clones, though not all of them. Of around 100,000 clones listed, about 88% are singletons. As to this clone: The antigen is undetermined.

V gene TRBV7-2 combines with J gene TRBJ2-3; no clear D. This clonotype was obtained from an adult with an advanced solid tumor such as melanoma, head and neck, liver or kidney cancer. The sequences come from CD4+ or CD8+ T cells sorted from blood, collected in a trial of the OX40 agonist ivuxolimab. The CDR3 protein is CASSTPPTDTQYF. DNA of the CDR3: TGTGCCAGCAGCACTCCTCCCACAGATACGCAGTATTTT.